The rows below give T cell receptor beta chains drawn from one sample of a study of shared clonotypes between healthy human individuals. The data were produced by immunoSEQ multiplex PCR, yet TCRdb's version contains in-frame clones alone and is incomplete. The sample carries 660,000 or so clones, 95% to 97% recorded once. The sequenced sample consisted of naive CD8+ T cells sorted from blood. The receptor set was obtained from a woman under 40 in good health. Each CDR3 is given with its conserved first and last residue. The D gene is left open where the match is weak. Clone size, where shown, is once, few, many, or a class for clones that have expanded.

D,V,size,J,CDR3,DNA
TRBD2,TRBV6-8,NA,TRBJ2-1,CASSYEGLAVAYNEQFF,TGTGCCAGCAGTTACGAGGGACTAGCGGTTGCCTACAATGAGCAGTTCTTC
NA,TRBV7-9,NA,TRBJ2-2,CASSLFGELFF,TGTGCCAGCAGCTTGTTCGGGGAGCTGTTTTTT
TRBD2,TRBV5-6,NA,TRBJ2-1,CASGPLPAGGPYNEQFF,TGTGCCAGCGGGCCCCTCCCCGCGGGAGGGCCGTACAATGAGCAGTTCTTC
NA,TRBV28,NA,TRBJ2-3,CASSLPDSITDTQYF,TGTGCCAGCAGTCTTCCGGACAGTATCACAGATACGCAGTATTTT
NA,TRBV29-1,NA,TRBJ2-1,CSSPEGTEQFF,TGCAGCTCCCCTGAAGGGACTGAGCAGTTCTTC
NA,TRBV28,NA,TRBJ1-3,CASRVGRPGDTIYF,TGTGCCAGCAGGGTGGGACGGCCAGGGGACACCATATATTTT
NA,TRBV7-9,NA,TRBJ2-1,CASEEKYNEQFF,TGTGCCAGCGAAGAGAAATACAATGAGCAGTTCTTC
NA,TRBV11-2,NA,TRBJ2-5,CASSLGGRERKETQYF,TGTGCCAGCAGCTTAGGCGGCCGGGAGCGCAAAGAGACCCAGTACTTC
NA,TRBV5-6,NA,TRBJ2-5,CASRTGRGNVGQETQYF,TGTGCCAGCAGGACGGGTAGGGGGAACGTTGGCCAAGAGACCCAGTACTTC
TRBD1,TRBV11-2,NA,TRBJ2-1,CASSWDSSDYNEQFF,TGTGCCAGCAGCTGGGACAGTTCAGACTACAATGAGCAGTTCTTC
NA,TRBV5-4,NA,TRBJ1-4,CASSLGQDNEKLFF,TGTGCCAGCAGCTTGGGGCAAGATAATGAAAAACTGTTTTTT
TRBD1,TRBV28,NA,TRBJ1-5,CASNTRDRAEWVDQPQHF,TGTGCCAGCAATACCCGGGACAGGGCGGAGTGGGTGGATCAGCCCCAGCATTTT
NA,TRBV19,NA,TRBJ1-2,CASRVWETDGYTF,TGTGCCAGCAGGGTATGGGAAACGGATGGCTACACCTTC
NA,TRBV15,NA,TRBJ2-5,CATSSLGGPQETQYF,TGTGCCACCAGCAGCTTGGGGGGCCCCCAAGAGACCCAGTACTTC
NA,TRBV30,NA,TRBJ1-1,CAWSDRNRDTEAFF,TGTGCCTGGAGTGATAGGAACAGGGACACTGAAGCTTTCTTT
NA,TRBV20-1,NA,TRBJ2-5,CSAREETQYF,TGCAGTGCTAGAGAAGAGACCCAGTACTTC
NA,TRBV2,NA,TRBJ2-2,CASSEGSGTGELFF,TGTGCCAGCAGTGAAGGCTCGGGGACCGGGGAGCTGTTTTTT
TRBD2,TRBV28,once,TRBJ2-1,CASSSRTSGAYNEQFF,TGTGCCAGCAGTTCCAGGACTAGCGGGGCATACAATGAGCAGTTCTTC
TRBD1,TRBV5-6,NA,TRBJ2-1,CASSFTGGSYNEQFF,TGTGCCAGCAGCTTTACAGGGGGCTCCTACAATGAGCAGTTCTTC
NA,TRBV5-5,once,TRBJ2-7,CASSRENLRLGSYEQYF,TGTGCCAGCAGCCGAGAGAACCTGAGGTTAGGGAGCTACGAGCAGTACTTC
NA,TRBV9,NA,TRBJ2-1,CASMRPPYNEQFF,TGTGCCAGCATGAGGCCCCCCTACAATGAGCAGTTCTTC
NA,TRBV7-9,NA,TRBJ2-3,CASSPSLWDEDTDTQYF,TGTGCCAGCAGCCCCTCCCTTTGGGACGAGGACACAGATACGCAGTATTTT
NA,TRBV28,NA,TRBJ1-1,CASSLWESNTEAFF,TGTGCCAGCAGTTTATGGGAGTCGAACACTGAAGCTTTCTTT
NA,TRBV6-5,NA,TRBJ2-7,CASSYGKTYEQYF,TGTGCCAGCAGTTACGGGAAAACCTACGAGCAGTACTTC
NA,TRBV6-5,NA,TRBJ1-2,CASSYTGKGYGYTF,TGTGCCAGCAGTTACACAGGGAAGGGCTATGGCTACACCTTC
NA,TRBV19,NA,TRBJ2-7,CASSIGPLGGPEQYF,TGTGCCAGTAGTATAGGGCCCTTGGGGGGTCCCGAGCAGTACTTC
NA,TRBV27,NA,TRBJ2-3,CASSIHSGSYTQYF,TGTGCCAGCAGTATCCATAGCGGTAGTTATACGCAGTATTTT
NA,TRBV27,NA,TRBJ1-2,CASSLSVRGNYGYTF,TGTGCCAGCAGTTTATCGGTTCGGGGGAATTACGGCTACACCTTC
TRBD2,TRBV27,NA,TRBJ2-1,CASSLTPPGTRKYNEQFF,TGTGCCAGCAGTCTAACCCCACCCGGGACTAGGAAATACAATGAGCAGTTCTTC
TRBD1,TRBV11-2,NA,TRBJ2-7,CASSFGTGWEQYF,TGTGCCAGCAGCTTCGGGACAGGTTGGGAGCAGTACTTC
TRBD2,TRBV13,NA,TRBJ2-1,CASSLELAGEVNEQFF,TGTGCCAGCAGCTTAGAACTAGCGGGAGAAGTCAATGAGCAGTTCTTC
NA,TRBV13,NA,TRBJ2-1,CASSFSNEQFF,TGTGCCAGCAGCTTTAGCAATGAGCAGTTCTTC
NA,TRBV28,NA,TRBJ2-7,CASSRAGTLGEQYF,TGTGCCAGCAGTCGTGCCGGGACCTTGGGGGAGCAGTACTTC
TRBD1,TRBV27,NA,TRBJ1-2,CASSQGGGVYGYTF,TGTGCCAGCAGCCAGGGGGGGGGTGTCTATGGCTACACCTTC
NA,TRBV19,few,TRBJ1-1,CASSIAKNTEAFF,TGTGCCAGTAGTATAGCCAAGAACACTGAAGCTTTCTTT
TRBD1,TRBV6-1,once,TRBJ1-5,CASRETGTRPQHF,TGTGCCAGCAGAGAGACAGGGACAAGGCCCCAGCATTTT
TRBD1,TRBV4-1,once,TRBJ2-2,CASSQAQPGTGGFRKNTGELFF,TGCGCCAGCAGCCAAGCCCAGCCCGGGACAGGGGGCTTCCGGAAAAACACCGGGGAGCTGTTTTTT
NA,TRBV2,NA,TRBJ2-2,CAIPGQRTGELFF,TGTGCCATCCCGGGACAACGCACCGGGGAGCTGTTTTTT
NA,TRBV19,NA,TRBJ2-7,CASSSFPSSYEQYF,TGTGCCAGTAGTAGCTTTCCTAGCTCCTACGAGCAGTACTTC
TRBD1,TRBV28,NA,TRBJ1-2,CASSLQAGGSGYTF,TGTGCCAGCAGTCTCCAAGCAGGGGGTAGTGGCTACACCTTC
TRBD2,TRBV6-4,NA,TRBJ2-3,CASPEGLAGGPPDTQYF,TGTGCCAGCCCAGAGGGACTAGCGGGAGGGCCCCCAGATACGCAGTATTTT
NA,TRBV7-8,NA,TRBJ1-1,CASSLEHRGREGKPEAFF,TGTGCCAGCAGCTTAGAACACCGTGGCAGGGAGGGCAAACCTGAAGCTTTCTTT
NA,TRBV27,NA,TRBJ1-1,CASSLIYVWGKEEEAFF,TGTGCCAGCAGTTTGATTTATGTCTGGGGCAAAGAGGAGGAAGCTTTCTTT
NA,TRBV30,NA,TRBJ1-1,CAWSGGDTEAFF,TGTGCCTGGAGTGGGGGAGACACTGAAGCTTTCTTT
NA,TRBV9,once,TRBJ2-1,CASSATSYNEQFF,TGTGCCAGCAGCGCGACATCCTACAATGAGCAGTTCTTC
TRBD1,TRBV6-1,NA,TRBJ2-7,CASSADRAAYEQYF,TGTGCCAGCAGCGCCGACAGGGCGGCCTACGAGCAGTACTTC
NA,TRBV6-4,NA,TRBJ2-1,CANPRGWNEQFF,TGTGCCAACCCCCGGGGATGGAATGAGCAGTTCTTC
TRBD1,TRBV19,NA,TRBJ1-5,CASTPGQKPNQPQHF,TGTGCCAGTACCCCGGGACAGAAACCCAATCAGCCCCAGCATTTT